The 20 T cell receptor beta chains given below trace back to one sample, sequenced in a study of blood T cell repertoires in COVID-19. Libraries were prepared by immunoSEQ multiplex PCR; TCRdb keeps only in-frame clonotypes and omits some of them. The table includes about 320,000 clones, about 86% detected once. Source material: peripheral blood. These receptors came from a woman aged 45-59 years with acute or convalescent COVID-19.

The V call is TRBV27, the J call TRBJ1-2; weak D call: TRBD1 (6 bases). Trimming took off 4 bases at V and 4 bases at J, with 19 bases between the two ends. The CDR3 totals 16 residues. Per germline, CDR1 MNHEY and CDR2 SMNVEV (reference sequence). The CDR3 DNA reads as TGTGCCAGCAGTTCCGTACAGGGTCAAGGGTCCTATGGCTACACCTTC. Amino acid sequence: CASSSVQGQGSYGYTF.

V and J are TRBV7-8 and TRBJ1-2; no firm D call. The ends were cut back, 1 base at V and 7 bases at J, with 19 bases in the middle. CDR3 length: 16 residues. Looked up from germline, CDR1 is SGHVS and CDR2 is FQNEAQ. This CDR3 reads CASSLGGRSSPAGYTF. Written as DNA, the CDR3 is TGTGCCAGCAGCTTAGGAGGGCGGAGCAGTCCGGCTGGCTACACCTTC. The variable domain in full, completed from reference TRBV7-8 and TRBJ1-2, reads GAGVSQSPRYKVAKRGQDVALRCDPISGHVSLFWYQQALGQGPEFLTYFQNEAQLDKSGLPSDRFFAERPEGSVSTLKIQRTQQEDSAVYLCASSLGGRSSPAGYTFGSGTRLTVV.

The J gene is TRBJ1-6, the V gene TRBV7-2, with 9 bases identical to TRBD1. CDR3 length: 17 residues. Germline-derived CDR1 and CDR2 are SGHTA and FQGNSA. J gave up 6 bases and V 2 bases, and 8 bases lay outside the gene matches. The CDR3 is CASSLKARDRVNSPLHF. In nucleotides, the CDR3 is TGTGCCAGCAGCTTAAAGGCTCGGGACAGGGTTAATTCACCCCTCCACTTT.

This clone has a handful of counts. The CDR3 loop is CASRATGGGEKLFF. In DNA form, the CDR3 reads TGTGCCAGCAGAGCCACAGGGGGTGGTGAAAAACTGTTTTTT. This sequence joins TRBV2 and TRBJ1-4, with 8 bases matching TRBD1. The CDR3 extends over 14 amino acids. Trimming took 6 bases from V and 7 from J; bases not matched to a gene: 7. Per the germline V gene, CDR1 is SNHLY and CDR2 is FYNNEI.

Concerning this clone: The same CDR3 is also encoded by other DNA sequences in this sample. In DNA, the CDR3 is TGCGCCAGCAGCCCGGGACAGGGAGACGGCTACACCTTC. Its translation: CASSPGQGDGYTF. The chain employs TRBV5-1 and TRBJ1-2; 9 bases are a match to TRBD1. Germline CDR1 reads SGHRS; CDR2 reads YFSETQ. The CDR3 sequence is 13 residues long. V was clipped by 4 bases and J by 8 bases; unmatched bases: 6.

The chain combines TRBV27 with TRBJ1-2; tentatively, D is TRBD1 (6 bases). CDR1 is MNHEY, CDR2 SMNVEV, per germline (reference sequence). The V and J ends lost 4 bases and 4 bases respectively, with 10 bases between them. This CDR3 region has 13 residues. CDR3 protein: CASSSQGPYGYTF. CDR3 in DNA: TGTGCCAGCAGTTCACAGGGTCCCTATGGCTACACCTTC.

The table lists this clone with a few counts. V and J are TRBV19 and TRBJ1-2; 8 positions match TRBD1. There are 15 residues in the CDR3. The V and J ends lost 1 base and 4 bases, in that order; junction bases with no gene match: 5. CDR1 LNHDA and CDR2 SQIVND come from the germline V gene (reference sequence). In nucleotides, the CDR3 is TGTGCCAGTAGTATAGCGACAGGGGACCTCTATGGCTACACCTTC. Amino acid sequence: CASSIATGDLYGYTF.

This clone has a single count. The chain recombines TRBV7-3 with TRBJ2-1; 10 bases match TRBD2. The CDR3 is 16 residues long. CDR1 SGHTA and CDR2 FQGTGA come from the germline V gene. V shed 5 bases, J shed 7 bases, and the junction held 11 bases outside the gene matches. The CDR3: CASSRIPETSGNEQFF. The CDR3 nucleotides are TGTGCCAGCAGCCGAATCCCTGAGACTAGCGGGAATGAGCAGTTCTTC.

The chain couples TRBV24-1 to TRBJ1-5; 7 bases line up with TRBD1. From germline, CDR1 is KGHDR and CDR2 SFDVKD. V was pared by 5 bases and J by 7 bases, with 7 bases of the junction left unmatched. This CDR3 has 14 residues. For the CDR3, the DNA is TGTGCCACCAGTGGCAGGGGGATAAGGCAGCCCCAGCATTTT. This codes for CATSGRGIRQPQHF.

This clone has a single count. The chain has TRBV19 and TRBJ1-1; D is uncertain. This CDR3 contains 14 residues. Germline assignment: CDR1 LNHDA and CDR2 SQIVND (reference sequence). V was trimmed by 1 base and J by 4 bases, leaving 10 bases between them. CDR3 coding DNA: TGTGCCAGTAGTATAGGGTGGCCGGGCACTGAAGCTTTCTTT. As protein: CASSIGWPGTEAFF.

The CDR3 sequence: CASTLGGGSYEQYF. DNA for the CDR3: TGTGCCAGCACCCTTGGGGGAGGCTCCTACGAGCAGTACTTC. The rearrangement joins TRBV7-9 to TRBJ2-7; a possible D gene is TRBD2 (6 bases). This CDR3 has 14 residues. Trimming took off 7 bases at V and 0 bases at J, with 13 bases between the two ends. Germline assignment: CDR1 SEHNR and CDR2 FQNEAQ (reference sequence).

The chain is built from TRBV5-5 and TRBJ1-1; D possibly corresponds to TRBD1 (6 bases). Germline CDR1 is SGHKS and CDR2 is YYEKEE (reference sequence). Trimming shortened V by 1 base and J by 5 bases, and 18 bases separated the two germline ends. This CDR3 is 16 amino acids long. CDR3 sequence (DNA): TGTGCCAGCAGCTTGACGACAGGCTATGCCCATACTGAAGCTTTCTTT. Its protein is CASSLTTGYAHTEAFF.

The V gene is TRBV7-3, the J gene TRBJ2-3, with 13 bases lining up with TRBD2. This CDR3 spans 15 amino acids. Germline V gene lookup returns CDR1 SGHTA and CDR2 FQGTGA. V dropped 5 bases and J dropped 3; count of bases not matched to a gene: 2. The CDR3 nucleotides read TGTGCCAGCAGCCCGACTAGCGGGAGGACAGATACGCAGTATTTT. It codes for CASSPTSGRTDTQYF.

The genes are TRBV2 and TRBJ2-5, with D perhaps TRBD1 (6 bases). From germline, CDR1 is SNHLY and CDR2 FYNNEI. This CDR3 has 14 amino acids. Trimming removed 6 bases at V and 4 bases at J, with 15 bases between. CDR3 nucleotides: TGTGCCAGCAGGCCCGGGACAACAGGAGAGACCCAGTACTTC. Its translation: CASRPGTTGETQYF.

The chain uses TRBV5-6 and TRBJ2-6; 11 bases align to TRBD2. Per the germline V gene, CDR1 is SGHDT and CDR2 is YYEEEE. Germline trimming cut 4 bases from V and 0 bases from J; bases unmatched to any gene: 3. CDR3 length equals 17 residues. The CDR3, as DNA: TGTGCCAGCAGCCGGCTAGCGGGGGGCTCTGGGGCCAACGTCCTGACTTTC. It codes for CASSRLAGGSGANVLTF.

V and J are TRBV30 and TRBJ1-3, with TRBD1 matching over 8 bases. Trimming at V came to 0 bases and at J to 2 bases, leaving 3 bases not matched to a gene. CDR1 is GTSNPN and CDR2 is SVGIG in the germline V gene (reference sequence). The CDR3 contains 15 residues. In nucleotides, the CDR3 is TGTGCCTGGAGTGTGAGGACAGGGACTGGAAACACCATATATTTT. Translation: CAWSVRTGTGNTIYF.

This chain's CDR3 is CASSNREYGYTF. CDR3 DNA sequence: TGTGCCAGCAGTAATAGGGAGTATGGCTACACCTTC. The rearrangement joins TRBV6-5 to TRBJ1-2; no clear D gene. The germline V gene has CDR1 MNHEY and CDR2 SVGAGI. The ends were cut back, 5 bases at V and 5 bases at J, with 9 bases in the middle. This CDR3 region has 12 residues.

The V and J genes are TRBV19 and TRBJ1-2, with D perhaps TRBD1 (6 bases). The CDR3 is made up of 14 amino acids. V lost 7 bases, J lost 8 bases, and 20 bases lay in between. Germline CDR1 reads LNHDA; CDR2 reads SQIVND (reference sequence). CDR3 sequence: CASTNAPVQGGYTF. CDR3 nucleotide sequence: TGTGCCAGTACCAATGCACCCGTTCAGGGGGGCTACACCTTC. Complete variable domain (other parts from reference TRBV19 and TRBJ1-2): DGGITQSPKYLFRKEGQNVTLSCEQNLNHDAMYWYRQDPGQGLRLIYYSQIVNDFQKGDIAEGYSVSREKKESFPLTVTSAQKNPTAFYLCASTNAPVQGGYTFGSGTRLTVV.

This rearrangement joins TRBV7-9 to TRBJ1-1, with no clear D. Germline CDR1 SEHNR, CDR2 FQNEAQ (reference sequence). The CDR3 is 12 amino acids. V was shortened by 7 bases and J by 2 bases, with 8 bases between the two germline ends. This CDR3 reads CASKSRNTEAFF. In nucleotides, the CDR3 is TGTGCCAGCAAGAGTAGAAACACTGAAGCTTTCTTT.

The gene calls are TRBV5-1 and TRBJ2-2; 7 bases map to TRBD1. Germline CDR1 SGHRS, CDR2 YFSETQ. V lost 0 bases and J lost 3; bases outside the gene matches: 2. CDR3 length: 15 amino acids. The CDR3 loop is CASSLGQGDTGELFF. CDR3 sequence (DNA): TGCGCCAGCAGCTTGGGACAGGGTGACACCGGGGAGCTGTTTTTT.